The 3 T cell receptor beta chains in this list originate from one sample, sequenced in a study of T-cell memory formation after mild COVID-19. TCRdb independently ran MiXCR on the 5' RACE reads; one entry per CDR3 protein. Of about 260,000 distinct CDR3 sequences detected, roughly a sixth appear once; the ten largest clones hold 22%. Sequencing input: PBMCs or a T cell subset sorted from them (not recorded which). The receptors shown here come from a man aged 18-30 years who had mild COVID-19 (a few samples of this study predate the infection). Cell type and time point are not known.

This clonotype was counted a few times. The CDR3 region has the DNA TGTGCCAGCAGCTTCTCCGGGACAGGGGCCGGGGAGACCCAGTACTTC. It codes for CASSFSGTGAGETQYF. The chain recombines TRBV7-2 with TRBJ2-5, with 10 bases lining up with TRBD1. The germline CDR1 and CDR2 sequences are SGHTA and FQGNSA. CDR3 length equals 16 residues. V shed 3 bases, J shed 5 bases, and the junction held 9 bases outside the gene matches. Drawing the rest from reference TRBV7-2 and TRBJ2-5, the complete variable domain is GAGVSQSPSNKVTEKGKDVELRCDPISGHTALYWYRQSLGQGLEFLIYFQGNSAPDKSGLPSDRFSAERTGGSVSTLTIQRTQQEDSAVYLCASSFSGTGAGETQYFGPGTRLLVL.

This clonotype was seen only a few times. The chain employs TRBV7-9 and TRBJ2-7; D may be TRBD2 (7 bases). The CDR3 is made up of 16 amino acids. Trimming removed 0 bases at V and 2 bases at J, with 14 bases between. The germline gives CDR1 SEHNR, CDR2 FQNEAQ (reference sequence). DNA of the CDR3: TGTGCCAGCAGCTTAGCGGGGAGGGGACACCCCTACGAGCAGTACTTC. Translating it yields CASSLAGRGHPYEQYF.

This clonotype was detected only a few times. The chain joins TRBV29-1 to TRBJ2-7; no definite D call. CDR1 and CDR2 from the germline V gene are SQVTM and ANQGSEA. The CDR3 consists of 15 residues. Trimming took 7 bases from V and 4 from J, leaving 23 bases between them. CDR3 protein: CSARPGQHSGYEQYF. As DNA, the CDR3 is TGCAGCGCTCGACCGGGCCAACACTCCGGTTACGAGCAGTACTTC.